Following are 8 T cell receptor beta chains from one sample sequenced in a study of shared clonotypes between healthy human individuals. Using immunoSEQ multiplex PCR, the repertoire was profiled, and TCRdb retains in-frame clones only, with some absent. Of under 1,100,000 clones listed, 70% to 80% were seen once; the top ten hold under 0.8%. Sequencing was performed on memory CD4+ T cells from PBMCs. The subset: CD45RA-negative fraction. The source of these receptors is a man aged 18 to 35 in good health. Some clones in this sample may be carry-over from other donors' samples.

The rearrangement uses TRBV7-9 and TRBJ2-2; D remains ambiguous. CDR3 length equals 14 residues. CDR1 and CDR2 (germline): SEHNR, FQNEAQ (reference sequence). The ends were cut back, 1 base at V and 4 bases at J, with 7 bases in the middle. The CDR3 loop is CASSLGSATGELFF. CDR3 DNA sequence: TGTGCCAGCAGCTTAGGGTCGGCCACCGGGGAGCTGTTTTTT.

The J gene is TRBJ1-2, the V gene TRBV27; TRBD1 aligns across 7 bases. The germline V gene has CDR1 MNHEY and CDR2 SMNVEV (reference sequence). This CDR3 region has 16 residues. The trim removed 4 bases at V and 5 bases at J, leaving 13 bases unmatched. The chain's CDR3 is CASSSRTGVHLYGYTF. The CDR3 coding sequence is TGTGCCAGCAGTTCCCGGACAGGCGTTCACTTGTATGGCTACACCTTC.

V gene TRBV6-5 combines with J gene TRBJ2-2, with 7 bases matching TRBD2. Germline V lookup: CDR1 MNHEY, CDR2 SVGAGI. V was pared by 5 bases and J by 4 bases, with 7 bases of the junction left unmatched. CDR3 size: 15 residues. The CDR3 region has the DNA TGTGCCAGCAGTAACGGGGGGTTGGGCACCGGGGAGCTGTTTTTT. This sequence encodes CASSNGGLGTGELFF.

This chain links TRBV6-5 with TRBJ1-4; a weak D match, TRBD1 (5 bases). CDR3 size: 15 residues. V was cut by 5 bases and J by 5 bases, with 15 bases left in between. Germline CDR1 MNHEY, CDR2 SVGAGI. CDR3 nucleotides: TGTGCCAGCAGTCGACGAGACAGAGGGAATGAAAAACTGTTTTTT. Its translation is CASSRRDRGNEKLFF.

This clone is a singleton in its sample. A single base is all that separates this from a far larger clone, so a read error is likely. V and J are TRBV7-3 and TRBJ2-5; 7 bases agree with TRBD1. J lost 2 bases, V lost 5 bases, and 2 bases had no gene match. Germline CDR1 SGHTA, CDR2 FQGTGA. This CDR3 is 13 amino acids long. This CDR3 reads CASSPGQQETQYF. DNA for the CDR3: TGTGCCAGCAGCCCGGGACAGCAAGAGACCCAGTACTTC. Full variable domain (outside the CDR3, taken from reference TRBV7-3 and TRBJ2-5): GAGVSQTPSNKVTEKGKYVELRCDPISGHTALYWYRQSLGQGPEFLIYFQGTGAADDSGLPNDRFFAVRPEGSVSTLKIQRTERGDSAVYLCASSPGQQETQYFGPGTRLLVL.

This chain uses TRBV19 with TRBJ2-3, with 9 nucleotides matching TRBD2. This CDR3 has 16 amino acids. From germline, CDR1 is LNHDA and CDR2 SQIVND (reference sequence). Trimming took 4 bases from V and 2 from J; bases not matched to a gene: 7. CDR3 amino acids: CASSTRLAAATDTQYF. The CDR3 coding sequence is TGTGCCAGTAGTACTCGACTAGCGGCGGCCACAGATACGCAGTATTTT.

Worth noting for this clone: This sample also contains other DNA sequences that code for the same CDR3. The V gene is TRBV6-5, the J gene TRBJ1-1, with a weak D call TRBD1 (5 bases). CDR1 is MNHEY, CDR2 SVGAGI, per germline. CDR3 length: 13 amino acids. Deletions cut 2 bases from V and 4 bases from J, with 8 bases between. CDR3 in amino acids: CASSYGRGTEAFF. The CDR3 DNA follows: TGTGCCAGCAGTTACGGTAGGGGCACTGAAGCTTTCTTT.

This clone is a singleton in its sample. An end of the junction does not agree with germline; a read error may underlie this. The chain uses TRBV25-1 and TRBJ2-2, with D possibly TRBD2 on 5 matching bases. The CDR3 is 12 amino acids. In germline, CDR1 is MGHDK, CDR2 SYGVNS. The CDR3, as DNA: TGTGCCAGCAGTGAATCTACCGGGGAGCTGTCTTTT. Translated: CASSESTGELSF.